The next 26 T cell receptor beta chains were all read from a single sample in a study of T cells in Graves' hyperthyroidism and ophthalmopathy. TCR beta CDR3 sequences were amplified from RNA transcripts. Carried out on the TCR CDR3, a first-round RT-PCR used the HTBI primer set. TCRdb ran MiXCR on the multiplex PCR reads and lists one entry per CDR3 protein. The sample includes fewer than 200,000 distinct CDR3 sequences, about 17% seen only once; the top ten take roughly 30%. The sample consisted of blood. These receptor sequences come from a woman aged 45-65 years with Graves' hyperthyroidism.

This clonotype has only a few counts. The chain couples TRBV5-1 to TRBJ1-2; D is perhaps TRBD1 (5 bases). The CDR3 runs to 13 residues. Germline CDR1 reads SGHRS; CDR2 reads YFSETQ. With 0 bases removed from V and 4 bases from J, the gap between germline ends came to 7 bases. The CDR3 reads CASSLGDGYGYTF. The DNA of the CDR3 is TGCGCCAGCAGCTTGGGGGACGGCTATGGCTACACCTTC.

This clonotype came up many times. J is TRBJ1-2 and V is TRBV6-2 or TRBV6-3; TRBD1 is a possible D gene (5 bases). V lost 6 bases, J lost 5 bases, and 19 bases lay in between. In germline, CDR1 is MNHEY, CDR2 SVGEGT. This CDR3 is built from 15 residues. The CDR3 DNA reads TGTGCCAGCAGACCAACTACGGGACTAAAATATGGCTACACCTTC. This gives the protein CASRPTTGLKYGYTF.

The sample holds many counts of this clonotype. The chain links TRBV5-1 to TRBJ2-7, with TRBD2 as a possible D gene (6 bases). The CDR3 loop spans 15 amino acids. V lost 4 bases and J 3 bases, leaving 17 bases between the germline ends. Germline V CDR1 and CDR2: SGHRS, YFSETQ. This CDR3 reads CASSTSPGLFYEQYF. The CDR3 bases are TGCGCCAGCAGCACCTCCCCCGGACTATTCTACGAGCAGTACTTC. Combining the CDR3 with reference TRBV5-1 and TRBJ2-7 gives the whole variable domain KAGVTQTPRYLIKTRGQQVTLSCSPISGHRSVSWYQQTPGQGLQFLFEYFSETQRNKGNFPGRFSGRQFSNSRSEMNVSTLELGDSALYLCASSTSPGLFYEQYFGPGTRLTVT.

This clonotype was recorded many times. The gene calls are TRBV10-3 and TRBJ1-1, with D possibly matching TRBD1 (5 bases). The CDR3 length is 14 residues. V was cut by 4 bases and J by 1 base, with 10 bases left in between. Germline loops: CDR1 ENHRY, CDR2 SYGVKD. CDR3 nucleotide sequence: TGTGCCATCAGTGCTGTAGGACAGAACACTGAAGCTTTCTTT. The encoded protein is CAISAVGQNTEAFF.

This clonotype was found many times. The V gene is TRBV28, the J gene TRBJ1-1, with D unresolved. The CDR3 length is 11 residues. Deletions cut 4 bases from V and 11 bases from J, with 11 bases between. CDR1 MDHEN and CDR2 SYDVKM come from the germline V gene. This CDR3 is CASSSWGLAFF. DNA for the CDR3: TGTGCCAGCAGTTCCTGGGGATTGGCTTTCTTT.

This clonotype has at least ten counts. The chain is built from TRBV20-1 and TRBJ1-2; no clear D gene. The V and J ends lost 5 bases and 7 bases respectively, with 11 bases between them. Germline CDR1 and CDR2: DFQATT and SNEGSKA (reference sequence). There are 11 residues in the CDR3. CDR3: CSARLLAGYTF. In nucleotides, the CDR3 is TGCAGTGCTCGCCTCTTAGCTGGCTACACCTTC.

This clonotype was picked up many times. The chain links TRBV7-9 to TRBJ2-1; maybe TRBD2 (6 bases). This CDR3 has 14 amino acids. In germline, CDR1 is SEHNR, CDR2 FQNEAQ (reference sequence). Trimming took off 0 bases at V and 4 bases at J, with 7 bases between the two ends. This CDR3 reads CASSLAGGYNEQFF. In DNA, the CDR3 is TGTGCCAGCAGCTTAGCGGGGGGATACAATGAGCAGTTCTTC.

This clonotype was recorded many times. J is TRBJ2-5 and V is TRBV7-8; TRBD2 might be the D (6 bases). Per germline, CDR1 SGHVS and CDR2 FQNEAQ. The germline V and J ends were trimmed by 1 base and 2 bases, with 14 bases remaining between them. There are 16 residues in the CDR3. The CDR3 bases are TGTGCCAGCAGCTTAGTATTGGCCGGGGGACAAGAGACCCAGTACTTC. Translation: CASSLVLAGGQETQYF. Looking up the rest from reference TRBV7-8 and TRBJ2-5 gives the full variable domain: GAGVSQSPRYKVAKRGQDVALRCDPISGHVSLFWYQQALGQGPEFLTYFQNEAQLDKSGLPSDRFFAERPEGSVSTLKIQRTQQEDSAVYLCASSLVLAGGQETQYFGPGTRLLVL.

This clonotype was picked up many times. The chain recombines TRBV5-1 with TRBJ2-7; either TRBD1 or TRBD2 may supply D (5 bases each). V was clipped by 1 base and J by 7 bases, with 15 bases between them. Germline loops: CDR1 SGHRS, CDR2 YFSETQ. The CDR3 contains 14 residues. In nucleotides, the CDR3 is TGCGCCAGCAGCTTGAGTAGAGGGACGAAGGAGCAGTACTTC. This sequence encodes CASSLSRGTKEQYF.

The J gene is TRBJ2-3, the V gene TRBV20-1; 9 bases match TRBD2. This CDR3 spans 17 amino acids. Germline values: CDR1 DFQATT, CDR2 SNEGSKA (reference sequence). V trimming: 6 bases; J trimming: 6 bases; junction bases outside the gene matches: 19. The DNA for the CDR3 is TGCAGTGCCCTTAGGCGGTTGGGCGGGGGGGCTTGGGATACGCAGTATTTT. Its protein is CSALRRLGGGAWDTQYF.

This clonotype was found a few times. The rearrangement joins TRBV2 to TRBJ2-5; D not resolved. CDR1 is SNHLY and CDR2 is FYNNEI in the germline V gene. Trimming removed 4 bases at V and 3 bases at J, with 3 bases between. CDR3 length: 11 amino acids. CDR3 coding DNA: TGTGCCAGCAGTGGGGAAGAGACCCAGTACTTC. It specifies CASSGEETQYF.

This clonotype came up many times. CDR3 region: CASSPPGQGRRAGQYF. CDR3 coding DNA: TGCGCCAGCAGCCCTCCTGGACAGGGGAGACGGGCCGGGCAGTACTTC. The chain carries TRBV5-1 and TRBJ2-7; 9 bases align to TRBD1. Germline V gene data show CDR1 as SGHRS and CDR2 as YFSETQ. Trimming took 4 bases from V and 9 from J; bases not matched to a gene: 17. CDR3 length: 16 residues.

This clonotype was seen ten or more times. The CDR3 DNA follows: TGTGCCAGCAGTTTTTCCGGGACTAGTAAGGGCGAGCAGTACTTC. It is translated as CASSFSGTSKGEQYF. This chain links TRBV28 with TRBJ2-7, with 8 bases identical to TRBD2. Losses at the gene ends were 3 bases for V and 6 bases for J; bases not matched to a gene: 10. The CDR3 has 15 residues. Germline CDR1 reads MDHEN; CDR2 reads SYDVKM.

There are a few counts of this clonotype. One junction end does not reproduce the germline sequence, and a read error may be involved. The rearrangement uses TRBV3-1 and TRBJ2-7; TRBD1 might be the D (5 bases). CDR1 is LGHDT and CDR2 is YNNKEL in the germline V gene (reference sequence). This CDR3 spans 15 amino acids. Here the CDR3 DNA reads TGTGCTAGCAGCCAAGATTGGGGCCTGACCTACGAGCAGTACTTC. Its protein is CASSQDWGLTYEQYF.

This clonotype showed up many times. V usage is TRBV6-2 or TRBV6-3 and J usage is TRBJ1-2; D not resolved. This CDR3 is 13 amino acids long. The germline CDR1 and CDR2 sequences are MNHEY and SVGEGT. Trimming removed 5 bases from V and 4 bases from J, with 11 bases in between. For the CDR3, the DNA is TGTGCCAGCAGTCTCGACAAGGGCTATGGCTACACCTTC. Translation gives CASSLDKGYGYTF.

This clonotype showed up many times. This rearrangement joins TRBV27 to TRBJ2-5; D may be TRBD2 (5 bases). The V and J ends lost 2 bases and 2 bases respectively, with 9 bases between them. Germline loops: CDR1 MNHEY, CDR2 SMNVEV (reference sequence). CDR3 length: 14 amino acids. In DNA form, the CDR3 reads TGTGCCAGCAGTTTAGTAGGGAGACAAGAGACCCAGTACTTC. Encoded protein: CASSLVGRQETQYF.

This clonotype was observed at least ten times. The CDR3 bases are TGCGCCAGCAGCTTGGCCTTACAGTCAGGTGGCTACACCTTC. It yields the protein CASSLALQSGGYTF. This chain connects TRBV5-1 to TRBJ1-2; D is undetermined. Deletions cut 0 bases from V and 7 bases from J, with 13 bases between. CDR1 is SGHRS and CDR2 is YFSETQ in the germline V gene. This CDR3 region has 14 residues.

Ten or more counts support this clonotype. This chain joins TRBV5-1 and TRBJ1-1; 9 nucleotides align to TRBD1. Unmatched junction bases numbered 8, after V lost 4 bases and J lost 1 base. Looked up from germline, CDR1 is SGHRS and CDR2 is YFSETQ. CDR3 length: 16 residues. In nucleotides, the CDR3 is TGCGCCAGCAGCCCCGACAGGGGGTTGGGGAACACTGAAGCTTTCTTT. It specifies CASSPDRGLGNTEAFF. Variable domain in full (rest from reference TRBV5-1 and TRBJ1-1): KAGVTQTPRYLIKTRGQQVTLSCSPISGHRSVSWYQQTPGQGLQFLFEYFSETQRNKGNFPGRFSGRQFSNSRSEMNVSTLELGDSALYLCASSPDRGLGNTEAFFGQGTRLTVV.

This clonotype appeared many times. The genes are TRBV7-2 and TRBJ1-2, with no clear D. Germline CDR1 reads SGHTA; CDR2 reads FQGNSA. This CDR3 spans 13 amino acids. The V gene lost 2 bases and the J gene lost 8 bases, with 12 bases spanning the gap. The CDR3 spells CASSLRISGGYTF. The CDR3, as DNA: TGTGCCAGCAGCTTAAGGATTTCGGGGGGCTACACCTTC.

This sequence joins TRBV4-2 and TRBJ2-5; D uncertain. Trimming removed 1 base from V and 3 bases from J, with 15 bases in between. CDR1 LGHNA and CDR2 YNFKEQ come from the germline V gene. CDR3 size: 16 residues. CDR3 in DNA: TGTGCCAGCAGCCAAGTAGGTCGGGCTGCCGAAGAGACCCAGTACTTC. Its protein is CASSQVGRAAEETQYF.

The J gene is TRBJ2-3, the V gene TRBV18; possibly TRBD1 or TRBD2 for D (5 bases each). Trimming left V 6 bases short and J 2 bases short, with 15 bases between. The CDR3 extends over 15 amino acids. Germline CDR1 and CDR2: KGHSH and LQKENI. For the CDR3, the DNA is TGTGCCAGCTCGCGACCGGGACCTTACACAGATACGCAGTATTTT. Amino acids: CASSRPGPYTDTQYF.

This clonotype occurred once. The CDR3 does not end in the conserved phenylalanine or tryptophan, so this is likely a read error. This chain joins TRBV7-2 and TRBJ2-1; D gene uncertain. Germline CDR1 and CDR2: SGHTA and FQGNSA. The CDR3 is 12 residues long. Deletions cut 5 bases from V and 4 bases from J, with 6 bases between. CDR3 sequence reads: CASSLRYNEQFL. The CDR3 region has the DNA TGTGCCAGCAGCCTAAGGTACAATGAGCAGTTCCTC.

This clonotype has a count of ten or more. V is TRBV6-1 and J is TRBJ2-1, with D possibly called TRBD1 or TRBD2 (5 bases each). The CDR3 has 14 amino acids. V was cut by 5 bases and J by 6 bases, with 14 bases left in between. Germline CDR1 is MNHNS and CDR2 is SASEGT. The DNA for the CDR3 is TGTGCCAGCAGTCCAGGGACCCTACGCAATGAGCAGTTCTTC. Residues: CASSPGTLRNEQFF.

This clonotype was seen at least ten times. V is TRBV11-3 and J is TRBJ2-5; TRBD2 matches 11 bases. In germline, CDR1 is SGHNT, CDR2 YENEEA. The CDR3 has 16 residues. J gave up 0 bases and V 5 bases, and 5 bases lay outside the gene matches. DNA for the CDR3: TGTGCCAGCAGCCCGGGACTAGCGGACCACCAAGAGACCCAGTACTTC. Residues: CASSPGLADHQETQYF.

This clonotype has only a few counts. A much larger clone lies a single base off, so this may be a read error. This chain uses TRBV28 with TRBJ2-1; possible D gene TRBD1, 6 bases. V lost 3 bases and J lost 9, with 9 bases in between. The CDR3 runs 12 residues. Per germline, CDR1 MDHEN and CDR2 SYDVKM. Here the CDR3 DNA reads TGTGCCAGCAGTTTGACAGGAAGTGAGCAGTTCTTC. Its protein is CASSLTGSEQFF.

This clonotype was picked up many times. This sequence joins TRBV5-1 and TRBJ1-4, with 7 bases matching TRBD1. The V and J ends lost 4 bases and 6 bases, in that order; junction bases with no gene match: 6. This CDR3 has 14 residues. Per the germline V gene, CDR1 is SGHRS and CDR2 is YFSETQ. The CDR3 region is CASSPGTDHEKLFF. The CDR3 DNA sequence: TGCGCCAGCAGCCCGGGGACAGATCATGAAAAACTGTTTTTT. The full variable domain, its missing parts supplied by reference TRBV5-1 and TRBJ1-4, is KAGVTQTPRYLIKTRGQQVTLSCSPISGHRSVSWYQQTPGQGLQFLFEYFSETQRNKGNFPGRFSGRQFSNSRSEMNVSTLELGDSALYLCASSPGTDHEKLFFGSGTQLSVL.